This TCR beta chain was obtained from a study of CD8+CD57+ T cells in acquired aplastic anemia. Looking at the study overall: Yields of DNA that came from sorted CD4+ and CD8+ cells averaged approximately 3.2 ug. Notes on the study in general: The number of CD8+ CDR3 sequences shared by patients and controls was around 30.

Trimming cost V 5 bases and J 5 bases; bases outside gene matches: 9. Germline V gives CDR1 LNHNV, CDR2 YYDKDF (reference sequence). CDR3 length equals 15 residues. About this clonotype: Its matching antigen is unknown.

Profiling of TCR beta VDJ combinations and CDR3 sequences used genomic DNA as template. One entry per CDR3 protein, called by TCRdb with MiXCR from the reads. The sample holds about 270,000 distinct CDR3 sequences; 50% to 70% are singletons and the top ten take under 8.5%. Sequenced material: sorted CD4+, CD8+, or CD8+CD57+ T cells (not recorded which) from PBMCs. The chain combines TRBV15 with TRBJ2-5, with 9 bases lining up with TRBD1. This clonotype was obtained from a human donor with severe aplastic anemia or a healthy control (not recorded which). CDR3 region: CATSSRTGAGETQYF. CDR3 nucleotides: TGTGCCACCAGCTCCCGGACAGGGGCGGGGGAGACCCAGTACTTC.